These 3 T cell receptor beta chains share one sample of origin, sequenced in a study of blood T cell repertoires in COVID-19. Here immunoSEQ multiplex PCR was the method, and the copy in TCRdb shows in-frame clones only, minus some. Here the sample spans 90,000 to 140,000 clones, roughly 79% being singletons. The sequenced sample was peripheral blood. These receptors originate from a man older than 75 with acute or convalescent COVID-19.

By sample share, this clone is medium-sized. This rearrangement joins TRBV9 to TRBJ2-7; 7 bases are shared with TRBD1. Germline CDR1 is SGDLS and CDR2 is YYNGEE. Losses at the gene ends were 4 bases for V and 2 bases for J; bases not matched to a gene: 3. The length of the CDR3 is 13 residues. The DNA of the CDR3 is TGTGCCAGCAGCTCCCAGGGGGCCTACGAGCAGTACTTC. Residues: CASSSQGAYEQYF.

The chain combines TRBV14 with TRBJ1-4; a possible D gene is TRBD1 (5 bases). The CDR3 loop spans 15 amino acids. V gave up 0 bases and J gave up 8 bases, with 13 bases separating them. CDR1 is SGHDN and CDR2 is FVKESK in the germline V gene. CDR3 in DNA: TGTGCCAGCAGCCAAGATCTGGTAAAGGGGGAAAAACTGTTTTTT. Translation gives CASSQDLVKGEKLFF. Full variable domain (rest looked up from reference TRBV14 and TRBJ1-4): EAGVTQFPSHSVIEKGQTVTLRCDPISGHDNLYWYRRVMGKEIKFLLHFVKESKQDESGMPNNRFLAERTGGTYSTLKVQPAELEDSGVYFCASSQDLVKGEKLFFGSGTQLSVL.

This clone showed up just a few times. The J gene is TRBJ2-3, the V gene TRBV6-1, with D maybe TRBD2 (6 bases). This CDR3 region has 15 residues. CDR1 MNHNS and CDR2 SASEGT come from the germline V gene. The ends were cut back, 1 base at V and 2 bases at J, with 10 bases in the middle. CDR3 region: CASSEVLALTDTQYF. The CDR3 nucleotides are TGTGCCAGCAGTGAAGTACTAGCCCTCACAGATACGCAGTATTTT.